This is a list of T cell receptor beta chains from one sample in a study of resident and recirculating memory T cells in vitiligo. Method: immunoSEQ multiplex PCR; TCRdb's copy keeps in-frame clones and lacks some. The sample lists roughly 76,000 clones, roughly 90% occurring once. Sequencing used blood. The receptors were gathered from a male donor with vitiligo. Each CDR3 is given with its conserved first and last residue. The order of the fields is D gene, clone size, J gene, V gene, CDR3 DNA, CDR3 protein. D genes are given only for firm matches. For some rows the clone size is stated as once, few or many, or as a class when expanded; others skip it.

>-|once|TRBJ1-1|TRBV19
TGTGCCAGTAGTGTGGTTGGCTCAGCGGGAACTTTCTTT
CASSVVGSAGTFF
>-|-|TRBJ1-1|TRBV5-1
TGCGCCAGCAGCCGTCTAACCGGGAGACTGAACACTGAAGCTTTCTTT
CASSRLTGRLNTEAFF
>TRBD2|-|TRBJ2-2|TRBV7-3
TGTGCCAGCAGCTTAACACCAGCGGGGGGGCCGGGGGCCGGGGAGCTGTTTTTT
CASSLTPAGGPGAGELFF
>TRBD1|-|TRBJ2-2|TRBV9
TGTGCCAGCAGCGTAGCGTCACAGGGGTTGACCGGGGAGCTGTTTTTT
CASSVASQGLTGELFF
>TRBD2|-|TRBJ2-1|TRBV9
TGTGCCAGCAGCGTAGATTTTGAGCGGGGGGGCCAGTTCTTC
CASSVDFERGGQFF
>TRBD1|-|TRBJ1-1|TRBV10-3
TGTGCCCACAAACCAGGGGGAATGAACACTGAAGCTTTCTTT
CAHKPGGMNTEAFF
>-|once|TRBJ2-3|TRBV5-1
TGCGCCAGCAGGGACGCGGGGGCCAGCACAGATACGCAGTATTTT
CASRDAGASTDTQYF
>-|-|TRBJ2-7|TRBV7-2
TGTGCCAGCAGCTTGCCAGAAACCGTCTCCTACGAGCAGTACTTC
CASSLPETVSYEQYF
>TRBD1|-|TRBJ1-1|TRBV7-2
TGTGCCAGCAGTCTTTACTCCTCAGGGGGCAACACTGAAGCTTTCTTT
CASSLYSSGGNTEAFF
>-|-|TRBJ1-4|TRBV25-1
TGTGCCAGCAGTGAATCAGGACTTGTTGGAGAAAAACTGTTTTTT
CASSESGLVGEKLFF
>-|-|TRBJ1-3|TRBV4-3
TGCGCCAGCAGCCTAAGATCGCGGGTTGACACCATATATTTT
CASSLRSRVDTIYF
>-|-|TRBJ1-1|TRBV4-1
TGCGCCAGCAGCCCCCTCTGGGCTTTGAACACTGAAGCTTTCTTT
CASSPLWALNTEAFF
>TRBD1|-|TRBJ2-2|TRBV5-1
TGCGCCAGCAGCTTGGGGCAGGGGGTGACCGGGGAGCTGTTTTTT
CASSLGQGVTGELFF
>-|-|TRBJ2-3|TRBV5-4
TGTGCCAGCAGCTTGAGTGAGTTCGTAAACCGCGATACGCAGTATTTT
CASSLSEFVNRDTQYF
>-|-|TRBJ1-2|TRBV19
TGTGCCAGTAGAGGACAGAACTATGGCTACACCTTC
CASRGQNYGYTF
>-|-|TRBJ2-7|TRBV4-2
TGTGCCAGCAGCCAAGGGGAGTACTACGAGCAGTACTTC
CASSQGEYYEQYF
>TRBD1|-|TRBJ2-3|TRBV7-9
TGTGCCAGCAGCTTAACTCGGGACAGCTCCGTCGATACGCAGTATTTT
CASSLTRDSSVDTQYF
>TRBD2|-|TRBJ2-1|TRBV5-4
TGTGCCAGCAGCTCTACAAGCGGGGGGTTCTACAATGAGCAGTTCTTC
CASSSTSGGFYNEQFF
>TRBD1|-|TRBJ1-2|TRBV30
TGTGCCTGGGAGAAGCAAGACAGGGCGGATGGCTACACCTTC
CAWEKQDRADGYTF
>TRBD1|-|TRBJ2-7|TRBV4-2
TGTGCCAGCAGCCAAGGCCGGGACAGGGGTATCGGAAAACGACCCTACGAGCAGTACTTC
CASSQGRDRGIGKRPYEQYF
>-|-|TRBJ2-1|TRBV5-6
TGTGCCAGCAGCCACATATCCGGGTTTGAGCAGTTCTTC
CASSHISGFEQFF
>TRBD1|-|TRBJ1-4|TRBV9
TGTGCCAGCAGCGTAGGGACAGGCGTCCAAAAACTGTTTTTT
CASSVGTGVQKLFF